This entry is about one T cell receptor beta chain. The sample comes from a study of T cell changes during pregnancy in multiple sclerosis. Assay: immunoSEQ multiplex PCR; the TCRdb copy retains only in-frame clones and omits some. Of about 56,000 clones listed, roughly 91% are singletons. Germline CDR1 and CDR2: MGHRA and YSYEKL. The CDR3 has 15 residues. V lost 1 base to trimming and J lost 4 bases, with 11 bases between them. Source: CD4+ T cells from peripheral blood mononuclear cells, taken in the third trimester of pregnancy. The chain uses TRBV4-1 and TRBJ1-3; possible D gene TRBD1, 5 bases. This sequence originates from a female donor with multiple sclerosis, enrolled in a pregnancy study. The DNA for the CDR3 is TGCGCCAGCAGCCAAGGCGGGACCGAAGGAAACACCATATATTTT. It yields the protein CASSQGGTEGNTIYF.